These 4 T cell receptor beta chains were sequenced from one sample in a study of Ad26.COV2.S vaccination and SARS-CoV-2 variants. Using immunoSEQ multiplex PCR, the repertoire was profiled, and TCRdb retains in-frame clones only, with some absent. The sample includes about 280,000 clones, about 89% of them seen just once. Treatment given: 15 to 20 received Ad26.COV2.S at low or high dose, single or two shots; several received placebo; per-sample allocation not given. At day 63 after the first vaccine or placebo injection, samples were drawn. Sequencing was performed on peripheral blood, taken in a trial of Ad26.COV2.S vaccine versus placebo. The source is a person between 18 and 65 years old who received the Ad26.COV2.S COVID-19 vaccine or a placebo.

The chain couples TRBV7-2 to TRBJ2-3; perhaps TRBD1 as D (6 bases). With 0 bases removed from V and 3 bases from J, the gap between germline ends came to 10 bases. This CDR3 spans 15 amino acids. CDR1 is SGHTA and CDR2 is FQGNSA in the germline V gene. CDR3: CASSLAGARTDTQYF. In nucleotides, the CDR3 is TGTGCCAGCAGCTTAGCGGGGGCCCGGACAGATACGCAGTATTTT.

The chain couples TRBV24-1 to TRBJ1-1; D call uncertain. CDR1 and CDR2 from the germline V gene are KGHDR and SFDVKD. Trimming took off 4 bases at V and 6 bases at J, with 5 bases between the two ends. The CDR3 spans 11 residues. The CDR3 loop reads CATSEHPEAFF. The CDR3 DNA reads as TGTGCCACCAGTGAGCACCCTGAAGCTTTCTTT.

The chain employs TRBV12-3 or TRBV12-4 and TRBJ1-3; no reliable D call. This CDR3 spans 12 amino acids. V was clipped by 3 bases and J by 2 bases, with 2 bases between them. CDR3 bases: TGTGCCAGCAGTTTTGCTGGAAACACCATATATTTT. This encodes CASSFAGNTIYF.

The chain carries TRBV4-1 and TRBJ1-1, with D possibly being TRBD1 (5 bases). Deletions cut 4 bases from V and 8 bases from J, with 8 bases between. The CDR3 consists of 11 residues. Germline V gives CDR1 MGHRA, CDR2 YSYEKL. CDR3 sequence: CASSLGHEAFF. Written as DNA, the CDR3 is TGCGCCAGCAGCCTCGGACACGAAGCTTTCTTT.